Listed here are 27 T cell receptor beta chains from one sample, sequenced in a study of cytomegalovirus exposure and HLA in healthy donors. PCR involved 60 Vbeta and 13 Jbeta primers. Assay used: immunoSEQ multiplex PCR; TCRdb lists only in-frame clones, some missing. Among over 200,000 clones, just under 85% were seen once, and the ten largest hold more than 0.5%. Sequenced input: PBMCs. The receptors here all came from a woman aged 40 to 55 in good health and CMV-seronegative.

This chain links TRBV15 with TRBJ1-3; 8 nucleotides align to TRBD1. Unmatched junction bases numbered 3, after V lost 5 bases and J lost 0 bases. CDR3 length: 15 amino acids. Germline CDR1 LNHNV, CDR2 YYDKDF (reference sequence). CDR3 bases: TGTGCCACCAGCGCGGACAGGGCCTCTGGAAACACCATATATTTT. The encoded protein is CATSADRASGNTIYF.

The chain links TRBV25-1 to TRBJ1-1; 8 nucleotides line up with TRBD1. The germline CDR1 and CDR2 sequences are MGHDK and SYGVNS. The CDR3 runs 13 residues. The trim removed 8 bases at V and 5 bases at J, leaving 7 bases unmatched. CDR3 amino acids: CASSWTGTTEAFF. DNA for the CDR3: TGTGCCAGCTCCTGGACAGGGACGACTGAAGCTTTCTTT. Filled out from reference TRBV25-1 and TRBJ1-1, the complete variable domain reads EADIYQTPRYLVIGTGKKITLECSQTMGHDKMYWYQQDPGMELHLIHYSYGVNSTEKGDLSSESTVSRIRTEHFPLTLESARPSHTSQYLCASSWTGTTEAFFGQGTRLTVV.

The V and J genes are TRBV5-6 and TRBJ2-7; D not resolved. Germline V lookup: CDR1 SGHDT, CDR2 YYEEEE. The CDR3 totals 12 residues. Trimming shortened V by 2 bases and J by 5 bases, and 8 bases separated the two germline ends. The CDR3 region is CASSFRFHEQYF. DNA of the CDR3: TGTGCCAGCAGCTTCAGGTTCCACGAGCAGTACTTC.

The chain is built from TRBV7-2 and TRBJ2-7; TRBD2 might be the D (5 bases). V was shortened by 0 bases and J by 3 bases, with 12 bases between the two germline ends. There are 15 residues in the CDR3. Germline V gene sequence: CDR1 SGHTA, CDR2 FQGNSA. In nucleotides, the CDR3 is TGTGCCAGCAGCTTAGCCGGCGGGCCAAACTACGAGCAGTACTTC. Its translation is CASSLAGGPNYEQYF.

V is TRBV7-3 and J is TRBJ2-1, with 9 bases lining up with TRBD1. Trimming cost V 3 bases and J 5 bases; bases outside gene matches: 2. Per the germline V gene, CDR1 is SGHTA and CDR2 is FQGTGA. The CDR3 spans 14 residues. The CDR3 DNA sequence: TGTGCCAGCAGCTTTCGGGACAGGGACAATGAGCAGTTCTTC. As protein: CASSFRDRDNEQFF.

This chain joins TRBV6-1 and TRBJ1-4; tentative D call: TRBD1 (5 bases). This CDR3 is 20 amino acids long. Germline-derived CDR1 and CDR2 are MNHNS and SASEGT. With 4 bases removed from V and 4 bases from J, the gap between germline ends came to 28 bases. CDR3 amino acids: CASSGGVTLSNRVHNEKLFF. The CDR3 nucleotides read TGTGCCAGCAGTGGGGGGGTCACCCTTTCTAACCGGGTCCATAATGAAAAACTGTTTTTT.

The V gene is TRBV9, the J gene TRBJ2-1, with TRBD2 identical over 7 bases. CDR1 SGDLS and CDR2 YYNGEE come from the germline V gene. The length of the CDR3 is 16 residues. The ends lost 0 bases at V and 2 bases at J; junction bases unmatched: 5. DNA of the CDR3: TGTGCCAGCAGCGTAGGAGGCGGGGGAACCTACAATGAGCAGTTCTTC. The encoded protein is CASSVGGGGTYNEQFF.

J is TRBJ1-5 and V is TRBV7-2; TRBD1 matches 7 bases. The V and J ends lost 2 bases and 7 bases, in that order; junction bases with no gene match: 8. The CDR3 has 15 residues. Germline CDR1 SGHTA, CDR2 FQGNSA. The CDR3 nucleotides are TGTGCCAGCAGCTTAATGGACAGGCGTGGACAGCCCCAGCATTTT. This translates into CASSLMDRRGQPQHF.

The V and J genes are TRBV29-1 and TRBJ2-3; 9 bases are shared with TRBD1. V dropped 4 bases and J dropped 3; count of bases not matched to a gene: 8. Per the germline V gene, CDR1 is SQVTM and CDR2 is ANQGSEA. The CDR3 has 15 residues. The CDR3 nucleotides read TGCAGCGTTGCTTTTGGACAGGGGTTTACAGATACGCAGTATTTT. Translated, it gives CSVAFGQGFTDTQYF.

The chain links TRBV5-1 to TRBJ2-1, with 10 bases fitting TRBD2. The CDR3 contains 14 residues. CDR1 is SGHRS and CDR2 is YFSETQ in the germline V gene. V lost 7 bases, J lost 7 bases, and 8 bases stayed unmatched. CDR3 nucleotides: TGCGCCAGCGGGGAGCGGGGGGGCCCGAATGAGCAGTTCTTC. This codes for CASGERGGPNEQFF.

This clone was detected only once. The J gene is TRBJ2-3, the V gene TRBV5-6; TRBD1 is a possible D gene (6 bases). V dropped 4 bases and J dropped 0 bases, with 15 bases sitting between them. Germline CDR1 reads SGHDT; CDR2 reads YYEEEE. This CDR3 has 16 amino acids. The CDR3 bases are TGTGCCAGCAGCCTGACTCGACAGGCCAGCACAGATACGCAGTATTTT. It translates to CASSLTRQASTDTQYF. The whole variable domain, remainder taken from reference TRBV5-6 and TRBJ2-3, is DAGVTQSPTHLIKTRGQQVTLRCSPKSGHDTVSWYQQALGQGPQFIFQYYEEEERQRGNFPDRFSGHQFPNYSSELNVNALLLGDSALYLCASSLTRQASTDTQYFGPGTRLTVL.

This rearrangement joins TRBV5-1 to TRBJ2-5; 8 bases fit TRBD1. The J call is doubtful: the DNA matches TRBJ2-7 better. This CDR3 comprises 14 residues. Germline values: CDR1 SGHRS, CDR2 YFSETQ. For the CDR3, the DNA is TGCGCCAGCAGCTCGATGGACAGGGTCTACGAGCAGTACTTC. Encoded protein: CASSSMDRVYEQYF.

The rearrangement joins TRBV5-1 to TRBJ2-3, with TRBD2 matching over 10 bases. The V segment lost 2 bases and the J segment 0 bases; nucleotides outside the gene matches: 9. This CDR3 has 18 amino acids. Germline CDR1 and CDR2: SGHRS and YFSETQ. In nucleotides, the CDR3 is TGCGCCAGCAGCTTTTCAGCGGGGGGGGAGATTAGCACAGATACGCAGTATTTT. Translated: CASSFSAGGEISTDTQYF.

J is TRBJ1-1 and V is TRBV19; no firm D call. Germline V gene lookup returns CDR1 LNHDA and CDR2 SQIVND (reference sequence). CDR3 length: 14 amino acids. Trimming pared 3 bases from V and 11 bases from J, leaving 19 bases between. DNA for the CDR3: TGTGCCAGTAGTATTCGGGATAAAATCTATGGCGCTTTCTTT. Its protein is CASSIRDKIYGAFF.

Worth noting for this clone: At one end, the junction sequence differs from germline, possibly due to a read error. The chain links TRBV7-9 to TRBJ1-2; 9 positions match TRBD1. This CDR3 region has 14 residues. Germline lookup yields CDR1 SEHNR and CDR2 FQNEAQ (reference sequence). The DNA of the CDR3 is TGTTCCAGCAGCTTAGAAGGGACAGGGAGAGGCTACACCTTC. Amino acid sequence: CSSSLEGTGRGYTF.

The CDR3 reads CASSPPWQGADTQYF. The DNA for the CDR3 is TGTGCCAGCTCACCACCGTGGCAGGGGGCGGATACGCAGTATTTT. This chain connects TRBV18 to TRBJ2-3; TRBD1 matches 8 bases. Germline lookup yields CDR1 KGHSH and CDR2 LQKENI. CDR3 size: 15 residues. J lost 6 bases, V lost 0 bases, and 5 bases had no gene match.

The genes are TRBV5-6 and TRBJ1-2, with TRBD1 as a possible D gene (5 bases). V dropped 0 bases and J dropped 8 bases, with 11 bases sitting between them. Germline CDR1 reads SGHDT; CDR2 reads YYEEEE. This CDR3 contains 13 residues. Here the CDR3 reads CASSLVQVWGYTF. The DNA of the CDR3 is TGTGCCAGCAGCTTGGTACAGGTCTGGGGCTACACCTTC.

V is TRBV5-1 and J is TRBJ1-2; 9 positions agree with TRBD1. The CDR3 runs to 13 residues. Germline lookup yields CDR1 SGHRS and CDR2 YFSETQ. V was pared by 4 bases and J by 5 bases, with 3 bases of the junction left unmatched. CDR3 nucleotide sequence: TGCGCCAGCAGCCCTGGACAGGGGTATGGCTACACCTTC. Translation: CASSPGQGYGYTF.

The V gene is TRBV7-9, the J gene TRBJ2-1; D is perhaps TRBD2 (7 bases). Trimming took off 2 bases at V and 10 bases at J, with 15 bases between the two ends. Looked up from germline, CDR1 is SEHNR and CDR2 is FQNEAQ (reference sequence). The CDR3 extends over 14 amino acids. CDR3 sequence (DNA): TGTGCCAGCAGCTTAAAGGGAGGGGGGCTGGAGCAGTTCTTC. Encoded protein: CASSLKGGGLEQFF.

The chain joins TRBV6-6 to TRBJ2-5, with 9 bases lining up with TRBD1. Germline assignment: CDR1 MNHNY and CDR2 SVGAGI (reference sequence). The V and J ends lost 7 bases and 5 bases, in that order; junction bases with no gene match: 5. This CDR3 is built from 13 residues. CDR3 residues: CASTMTGGETQYF. DNA for the CDR3: TGTGCCAGCACTATGACAGGGGGGGAGACCCAGTACTTC.

This chain joins TRBV18 and TRBJ2-7; 8 bases are shared with TRBD2. Per the germline V gene, CDR1 is KGHSH and CDR2 is LQKENI. The V and J ends lost 7 bases and 2 bases, in that order; junction bases with no gene match: 13. The CDR3 runs to 16 residues. CDR3 in amino acids: CASCTSGGLTTYEQYF. The DNA of the CDR3 is TGTGCCAGCTGTACGAGCGGGGGCCTGACTACCTACGAGCAGTACTTC. Supplemented by reference TRBV18 and TRBJ2-7, the full variable domain reads NAGVMQNPRHLVRRRGQEARLRCSPMKGHSHVYWYRQLPEEGLKFMVYLQKENIIDESGMPKERFSAEFPKEGPSILRIQQVVRGDSAAYFCASCTSGGLTTYEQYFGPGTRLTVT.

The chain is built from TRBV28 and TRBJ1-6; D perhaps matches TRBD1 (6 bases). Trimming removed 11 bases from V and 6 bases from J, with 20 bases in between. Per germline, CDR1 MDHEN and CDR2 SYDVKM. The CDR3 runs to 15 residues. CDR3 amino acids: CASTPQLGGNSPLHF. The CDR3, as DNA: TGTGCCTCCACCCCCCAATTAGGGGGTAATTCACCCCTCCACTTT.

CDR3 residues: CASSPGGIWDGYTF. CDR3 coding DNA: TGTGCCAGCTCACCAGGAGGCATATGGGATGGCTACACCTTC. This sequence joins TRBV18 and TRBJ1-2; no firm D call. The V gene lost 2 bases and the J gene lost 6 bases, with 13 bases spanning the gap. Germline V gene sequence: CDR1 KGHSH, CDR2 LQKENI. The CDR3 runs 14 residues.

J is TRBJ1-6 and V is TRBV14; D is undetermined. The CDR3 contains 17 residues. The V end was cut by 5 bases, the J end by 2 bases, with 16 bases between. In germline, CDR1 is SGHDN, CDR2 FVKESK. The CDR3 coding sequence is TGTGCCAGCAGCGCTCTGGAGGGAAGAACCTATAATTCACCCCTCCACTTT. It encodes CASSALEGRTYNSPLHF.

The chain carries TRBV19 and TRBJ1-5; 9 bases are a match to TRBD1. V dropped 5 bases and J dropped 6; count of bases not matched to a gene: 5. Germline values: CDR1 LNHDA, CDR2 SQIVND (reference sequence). The CDR3 totals 14 residues. As DNA, the CDR3 is TGTGCCAGTAGTCTCACAGGGGGCGGTCAGCCCCAGCATTTT. Residues: CASSLTGGGQPQHF.

DNA of the CDR3: TGTGCCAGCAATGAGGGGGCTGGCGAAGCTTTCTTT. Its translation is CASNEGAGEAFF. The rearrangement uses TRBV2 and TRBJ1-1, with TRBD1 matching 7 bases. J lost 8 bases, V lost 7 bases, and 7 bases had no gene match. CDR1 and CDR2 (germline): SNHLY, FYNNEI. The CDR3 loop spans 12 amino acids. The complete variable domain, with remaining parts taken from reference TRBV2 and TRBJ1-1, reads EPEVTQTPSHQVTQMGQEVILRCVPISNHLYFYWYRQILGQKVEFLVSFYNNEISEKSEIFDDQFSVERPDGSNFTLKIRSTKLEDSAMYFCASNEGAGEAFFGQGTRLTVV.

V and J are TRBV19 and TRBJ2-2, with 7 bases lining up with TRBD2. The CDR3 totals 16 residues. Germline V gene lookup returns CDR1 LNHDA and CDR2 SQIVND (reference sequence). V shed 4 bases and J 5 bases; nucleotides not matched to a gene: 10. CDR3 residues: CASSTLGGGGTGELFF. Written as DNA, the CDR3 is TGTGCCAGTAGTACCCTTGGCGGGGGAGGAACCGGGGAGCTGTTTTTT.